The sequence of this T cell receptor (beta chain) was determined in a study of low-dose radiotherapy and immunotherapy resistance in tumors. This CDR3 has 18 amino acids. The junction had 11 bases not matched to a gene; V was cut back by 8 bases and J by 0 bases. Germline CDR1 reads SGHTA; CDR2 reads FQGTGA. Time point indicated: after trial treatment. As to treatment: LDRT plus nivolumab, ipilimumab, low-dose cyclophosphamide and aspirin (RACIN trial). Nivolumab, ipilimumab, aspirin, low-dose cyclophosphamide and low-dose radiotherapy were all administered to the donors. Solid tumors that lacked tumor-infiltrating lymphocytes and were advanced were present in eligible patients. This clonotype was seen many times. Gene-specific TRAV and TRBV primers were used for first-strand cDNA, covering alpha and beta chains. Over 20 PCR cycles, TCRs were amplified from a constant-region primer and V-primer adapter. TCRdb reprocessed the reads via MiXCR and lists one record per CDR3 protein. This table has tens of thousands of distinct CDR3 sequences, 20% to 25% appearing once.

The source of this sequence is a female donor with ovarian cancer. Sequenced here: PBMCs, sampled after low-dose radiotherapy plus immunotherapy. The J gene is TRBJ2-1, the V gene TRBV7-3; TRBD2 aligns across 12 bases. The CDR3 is CASGLGLAGGASYNEQFF. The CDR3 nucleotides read TGTGCCAGCGGCCTAGGGCTAGCGGGGGGGGCCTCCTACAATGAGCAGTTCTTC.